A selection of T cell receptor beta chains follows, all from one sample in a study of blood T cell repertoires in COVID-19. Sequenced by immunoSEQ multiplex PCR; TCRdb stores in-frame clones only, minus some. The sample contains 60,000 to 85,000 clones, roughly 84% of which appear only once. The sample taken for sequencing was peripheral blood. The source of these receptors is a woman of 80 years or more with active or convalescent COVID-19. Both conserved end residues are part of each CDR3. A D gene is named only where the DNA matches it firmly. Some rows have no size entry. The others give once, few or many, or a class for an expanded clone.

DNA,CDR3,J,V,D,size
TGTGCCAGCAGTCGGGGACAGCCCGCGTACGAGCAGTACTTC,CASSRGQPAYEQYF,TRBJ2-7,TRBV28,TRBD1,-
TGTGCCAGCAGCTCGCCACCGGGACAAGCCTATGGCTACACCTTC,CASSSPPGQAYGYTF,TRBJ1-2,TRBV7-2,-,-
TGTGCCAGCAGTTACAGACAGGGAGAACAGCCCCAGCATTTT,CASSYRQGEQPQHF,TRBJ1-5,TRBV3-1/TRBV3-2,TRBD1,-
TGTGCCAGTAGTATACAGGGGGACTCTAATTCACCCCTCCACTTT,CASSIQGDSNSPLHF,TRBJ1-6,TRBV19,TRBD1,once
TGTGCCAGCAGCCAAGATTTACAGGGTTTGAGTGGCTACACCTTC,CASSQDLQGLSGYTF,TRBJ1-2,TRBV4-2,-,many
TGTGCCAGCAGCCATGGGACAGGGGGCATAACTGAAGCCTTCTTT,CASSHGTGGITEAFF,TRBJ1-1,TRBV11-2,TRBD1,-
TGTGCCAGCTCCCCACTTCAGGGGGCCCAAGAGACCCAGTACTTC,CASSPLQGAQETQYF,TRBJ2-5,TRBV18,TRBD1,-
TGTGCCAGCAGTGAACGTGGGGGGAACAGGGAGGGTTTCTTT,CASSERGGNREGFF,TRBJ1-1,TRBV6-1,-,-
TGTGCCAGCAGCCATACTAGCGGGGGGCAGTTCTTC,CASSHTSGGQFF,TRBJ2-1,TRBV3-1/TRBV3-2,TRBD2,-
TGTGCCAGCTCACCAGGGGCAACCAACACCGGGGAGCTGTTTTTT,CASSPGATNTGELFF,TRBJ2-2,TRBV18,-,-
TGTGCCAGCAGCTTATTACAGGGGTCCTCATCATACAATGAGCAGTTCTTC,CASSLLQGSSSYNEQFF,TRBJ2-1,TRBV7-3,TRBD1,-
TGTGCCAGCAGTCAGGGAGGTGAGGGCTACACCTTC,CASSQGGEGYTF,TRBJ1-2,TRBV6-5,-,many
TGCGCCAGCAGCCAAGTACTCCGCCTCACGGGACAGGGGCGATCACCCCTCCACTTT,CASSQVLRLTGQGRSPLHF,TRBJ1-6,TRBV4-1,TRBD1,-
TGTGCCAGCAGCTCCAAACTAGCGGGGGCGAACACCGGGGAGCTGTTTTTT,CASSSKLAGANTGELFF,TRBJ2-2,TRBV7-3,TRBD2,-
TGTGCCAGCAGTTATAGGGGGGGAAATCCTGGAAACACCATATATTTT,CASSYRGGNPGNTIYF,TRBJ1-3,TRBV6-5,-,-
TGTGCCAGCAGACCCCCGGGTTGGGAGACCCAGTACTTC,CASRPPGWETQYF,TRBJ2-5,TRBV12-3/TRBV12-4,-,-
TGTGCCAGCTCACCCCGGACTAGCGGGGGGGCCGCGTCCTACAATGAGCAGTTCTTC,CASSPRTSGGAASYNEQFF,TRBJ2-1,TRBV18,TRBD2,-
TGTGCCAGCAGCTTCCTGGGGGAGGACACTGAAGCTTTCTTT,CASSFLGEDTEAFF,TRBJ1-1,TRBV7-2,-,-
TGTGCCATCAGTGAAGGACAGACGTATGGCTACACCTTC,CAISEGQTYGYTF,TRBJ1-2,TRBV10-3,-,-
TGTGCCAGCAGCCCCCCGTCGCGTGGCTACACCTTC,CASSPPSRGYTF,TRBJ1-2,TRBV28,-,-
TGCGCCAGCAGCTTGCCAGGGGGATCCTACGAGCAGTACTTC,CASSLPGGSYEQYF,TRBJ2-7,TRBV5-1,TRBD1,once
TGCAGCGTTCGTGAGGGTGGGAACACAGATACGCAGTATTTT,CSVREGGNTDTQYF,TRBJ2-3,TRBV29-1,-,-
TGTGCCAGCAGCTTGGGAATCGGGAACACTGAAGCTTTCTTT,CASSLGIGNTEAFF,TRBJ1-1,TRBV5-4,-,-
TGCGCCAGCAGCCAAGATGAGGACAGAGCTCCCTTAGCTAACTATGGCTACACCTTC,CASSQDEDRAPLANYGYTF,TRBJ1-2,TRBV4-3,-,-
TGTGCCAGCAGCTTGGACTATAACACTGAAGCTTTCTTT,CASSLDYNTEAFF,TRBJ1-1,TRBV5-5,-,-
TGCAGCGTTGGCGGGACAGATAATTCACCCCTCCACTTT,CSVGGTDNSPLHF,TRBJ1-6,TRBV29-1,TRBD1,once
TGTGCCAGCAGCCCCCGGACAGGGCCCTATGGCTACACCTTC,CASSPRTGPYGYTF,TRBJ1-2,TRBV9,TRBD1,-
TGTGCCAGCAGTTTCGATCTGGGACTAGCGGGTGAGACCCAGTACTTC,CASSFDLGLAGETQYF,TRBJ2-5,TRBV28,TRBD2,once
TGTGCCAGCAGCCCGTTAGACGGGGAGCTGTTTTTT,CASSPLDGELFF,TRBJ2-2,TRBV28,-,-
TGTGCCAGCAGCTTTGAGTACACTGAAGCTTTCTTT,CASSFEYTEAFF,TRBJ1-1,TRBV5-4,-,-
TGCGCCAGCAGCATGGGACAGCGCACCGGTTCACCCCTCCACTTT,CASSMGQRTGSPLHF,TRBJ1-6,TRBV5-1,TRBD1,-
TGCAGCGTTGAAGTGGTGACAAGTAGCACAGATACGCAGTATTTT,CSVEVVTSSTDTQYF,TRBJ2-3,TRBV29-1,-,-
TGTGCCAGCAGCTCCAATACTCGTTCCTCTGGGGCCAACGTCCTGACTTTC,CASSSNTRSSGANVLTF,TRBJ2-6,TRBV9,-,-
TGTGCCAGCAGCGAAACAGCAGGGGCGGGCGGGGAGCTGTTTTTT,CASSETAGAGGELFF,TRBJ2-2,TRBV9,-,-
TGTGCCATCAGTGTTCGCCAGAATCAGCCCCAGCATTTT,CAISVRQNQPQHF,TRBJ1-5,TRBV10-3,-,-
TGTGCCAGCAGCCCACGACGTTTCGGGACAGGACAAAGGTGGTGGGGCTACACCTTC,CASSPRRFGTGQRWWGYTF,TRBJ1-2,TRBV3-1/TRBV3-2,TRBD1,once
TGTGCCAGCATCCCTCCAGGGTCTGAAGCTTTCTTT,CASIPPGSEAFF,TRBJ1-1,TRBV12-3/TRBV12-4,-,-
TGTGCCAGCAGTTTTACCAGGGGCCTCTACGAGCAGTACTTC,CASSFTRGLYEQYF,TRBJ2-7,TRBV27,-,-
TGTGCCAGCAGCTTAGGACAGAACACCGGGGAGCTGTTTTTT,CASSLGQNTGELFF,TRBJ2-2,TRBV5-4,-,-
TGTGCCAGCAGTGATCTGATCAGCTACGAGCAGTACTTC,CASSDLISYEQYF,TRBJ2-7,TRBV6-1,-,-